The table lists the clone carrying this T cell receptor (beta chain) with a few counts. The antigen is not known. As to treatment: approximately nine-day PBMC culture with coronavirus spike peptide pools or control peptides (ViraFEST assay). The unexposed donor provided CD4+ T cells, which were taken before the COVID-19 pandemic (2011-2018). Culture proceeded for about 10 days, and CD4+ T cells were then isolated by negative selection. This entry is derived from a study of vaccination and CD4 T cells after COVID-19. On the study more broadly: Vaccinees got either two BNT162b2 doses or two mRNA-1273 doses. The cells were exposed to overlapping spike peptides originating from SARS-CoV-2, HCoV-NL63, HCoV-OC43 and HCoV-229E for stimulation.

Whole-study results and caveats: There was no significant change from about 20 to 38 median reactive clonotypes.

V was shortened by 1 base and J by 1 base, with 10 bases between the two germline ends. From germline, CDR1 is KGHDR and CDR2 SFDVKD. This CDR3 comprises 16 residues. Once obtained from cultured CD4+ T cells, the DNA was sequenced using the Oncomine TCR Beta short-read assay. From cultured CD4+ T cells, genomic DNA was extracted. TCRdb called the PCR reads again in MiXCR, with one record for every CDR3 protein. The sample records roughly 8,000 distinct CDR3 sequences, 25% to 40% being singletons. The receptor comes from a human donor in good health. Source material: CD4+ T cells from blood, cultured in vitro. The chain has TRBV24-1 and TRBJ2-1, with D perhaps matching TRBD1 (6 bases). CDR3 in amino acids: CATSDLVTGSYNEQFF. Here the CDR3 DNA reads TGTGCCACCAGTGATTTAGTCACAGGGTCCTACAATGAGCAGTTCTTC.